Reported below is one T cell receptor beta chain. There are 14 residues in the CDR3. The V end was cut by 4 bases, the J end by 7 bases, with 13 bases between. The germline CDR1 and CDR2 sequences are SGHDN and FVKESK. Sequencing was performed with immunoSEQ multiplex PCR; in TCRdb, only in-frame clones are kept and a portion is missing. The sample holds about 190,000 clones, roughly 80% seen once. The sample comes from a study of blood T cell repertoires in COVID-19. The chain carries TRBV14 and TRBJ1-4; D not resolved. This sequence was found in a woman in her fifties or sixties with acute or convalescent COVID-19. Sample: peripheral blood. This CDR3 reads CASSPQWGGEKLFF. The DNA of the CDR3 is TGTGCCAGCAGCCCGCAGTGGGGAGGTGAAAAACTGTTTTTT.